These T cell receptor beta chains were read from a single sample in a study of identical twins. TCRdb analysed the 5' RACE reads with MiXCR anew, one entry per CDR3 protein. The sample lists 300,000 to 400,000 distinct CDR3 sequences, 9% to 10% occurring once. Specimen: naive T cells sorted from blood. Receptor source: a woman between 50 and 59 years old in good health. The conserved cysteine and the conserved F or W are not part of the CDR3 here. Each record gives: CDR3 length, V gene, CDR3 protein.

cdr3_length: 12; v_call: TRBV9; cdr3_aa: ASSVAQERFEQF
cdr3_length: 14; v_call: TRBV3-1; cdr3_aa: ASSHNGEGGRNEQF
cdr3_length: 12; v_call: TRBV30; cdr3_aa: AWRLRGWNTEAF
cdr3_length: 16; v_call: TRBV12-3/TRBV12-4; cdr3_aa: ASSSRGLVGGYYNEQF
cdr3_length: 13; v_call: TRBV11-3; cdr3_aa: ASSPRDRHTGELF
cdr3_length: 11; v_call: TRBV20-1; cdr3_aa: SASVGSVGTQY
cdr3_length: 14; v_call: TRBV20-1; cdr3_aa: SAHGSLAAGANVLT
cdr3_length: 13; v_call: TRBV5-1; cdr3_aa: ASSLVTVSYNEQF
cdr3_length: 12; v_call: TRBV10-2; cdr3_aa: ASRGGHRIGEQF
cdr3_length: 13; v_call: TRBV18; cdr3_aa: ASSPPTGRVTEAF
cdr3_length: 12; v_call: TRBV5-1; cdr3_aa: ASSLAVSVYEQY
cdr3_length: 12; v_call: TRBV20-1; cdr3_aa: SARDLTVNTEAF
cdr3_length: 11; v_call: TRBV6-1; cdr3_aa: ASSVSGFNEQY
cdr3_length: 10; v_call: TRBV5-1; cdr3_aa: ASSLEGQGYT
cdr3_length: 14; v_call: TRBV4-1; cdr3_aa: ASSQGARGVGETQY
cdr3_length: 13; v_call: TRBV25-1; cdr3_aa: ASSEYFREDEKLF
cdr3_length: 13; v_call: TRBV5-5; cdr3_aa: ASSRGRLSYNEQF
cdr3_length: 13; v_call: TRBV3-1; cdr3_aa: ASSQGGLAEETQY
cdr3_length: 13; v_call: TRBV9; cdr3_aa: ASSVVGLSYNEQF
cdr3_length: 17; v_call: TRBV20-1; cdr3_aa: SARPSGLAGGRSSYEQY
cdr3_length: 9; v_call: TRBV5-6; cdr3_aa: ASSWNPEAF
cdr3_length: 14; v_call: TRBV14; cdr3_aa: ASSQDASAYTDTQY
cdr3_length: 13; v_call: TRBV20-1; cdr3_aa: SARSRTSLSYEQY
cdr3_length: 15; v_call: TRBV5-1; cdr3_aa: ASSWEGLPRSPNEQF
cdr3_length: 14; v_call: TRBV11-3; cdr3_aa: ASSRNDWDSYNEQF
cdr3_length: 12; v_call: TRBV5-1; cdr3_aa: ASSSDSRLNIQY
cdr3_length: 16; v_call: TRBV5-1; cdr3_aa: ASSWLGTGESNTGELF
cdr3_length: 11; v_call: TRBV5-1; cdr3_aa: ASSDGSYNEQF
cdr3_length: 15; v_call: TRBV11-2; cdr3_aa: ASSSSSGRLDPDTQY
cdr3_length: 17; v_call: TRBV27; cdr3_aa: ASSLSPGQPLSGANVLT
cdr3_length: 13; v_call: TRBV5-1; cdr3_aa: ASTTSGTGSGTQY
cdr3_length: 15; v_call: TRBV6-5; cdr3_aa: ASSYPSSMKRRNEQF
cdr3_length: 17; v_call: TRBV12-3/TRBV12-4; cdr3_aa: ASSPAGLAGLSYTGELF
cdr3_length: 15; v_call: TRBV5-1; cdr3_aa: ASSPDPTSGRTYEQY
cdr3_length: 11; v_call: TRBV11-3; cdr3_aa: ASSPRQTGELF
cdr3_length: 13; v_call: TRBV4-2; cdr3_aa: ASSQDSSGANVLT
cdr3_length: 14; v_call: TRBV11-2; cdr3_aa: ASSSTGTGGPNEQF
cdr3_length: 12; v_call: TRBV9; cdr3_aa: ASSVGQSTDTQY
cdr3_length: 14; v_call: TRBV10-3; cdr3_aa: AISRDSRSGANVLT
cdr3_length: 13; v_call: TRBV24-1; cdr3_aa: ATSDRTGSYNEQF
cdr3_length: 12; v_call: TRBV7-2; cdr3_aa: ASSSLQGSGEQF
cdr3_length: 13; v_call: TRBV10-3; cdr3_aa: AISSTTVFNNEQF
cdr3_length: 12; v_call: TRBV6-5; cdr3_aa: ASSRDRVETEAF
cdr3_length: 12; v_call: TRBV14; cdr3_aa: ASSQESWGGEQF
cdr3_length: 11; v_call: TRBV24-1; cdr3_aa: ATSPDSKTEAF
cdr3_length: 15; v_call: TRBV3-1; cdr3_aa: ASSQGRGALTKNIQY
cdr3_length: 14; v_call: TRBV15; cdr3_aa: ATSREVGNSGNTIY
cdr3_length: 12; v_call: TRBV5-4; cdr3_aa: ASSLETHQETQY
cdr3_length: 17; v_call: TRBV20-1; cdr3_aa: SARERDRWGRGSSYEQY
cdr3_length: 14; v_call: TRBV28; cdr3_aa: ASSRQRGQITDTQY
cdr3_length: 13; v_call: TRBV20-1; cdr3_aa: SARTSGSYYNEQF
cdr3_length: 11; v_call: TRBV12-3/TRBV12-4; cdr3_aa: ASSYGSNEKLF
cdr3_length: 10; v_call: TRBV5-1; cdr3_aa: ASSLGDGELF